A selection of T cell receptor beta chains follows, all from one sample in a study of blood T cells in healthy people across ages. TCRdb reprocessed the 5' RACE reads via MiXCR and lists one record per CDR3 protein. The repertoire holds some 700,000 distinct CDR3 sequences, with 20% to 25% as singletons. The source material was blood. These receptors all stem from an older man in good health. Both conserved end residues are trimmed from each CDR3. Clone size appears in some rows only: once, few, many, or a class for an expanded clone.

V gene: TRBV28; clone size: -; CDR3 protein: ASTGRGSSWGAF
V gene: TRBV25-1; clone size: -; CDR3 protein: ASSPRGQPEAF
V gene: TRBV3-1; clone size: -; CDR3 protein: ASSLHDEAF
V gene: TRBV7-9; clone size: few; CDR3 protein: ASSLDRGSTEAF
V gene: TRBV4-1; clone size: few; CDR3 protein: ASSQDYSGLPGEQY
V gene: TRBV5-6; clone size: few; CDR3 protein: ASSLFGPLQPQH
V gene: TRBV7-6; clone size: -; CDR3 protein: ASGFTLVGLLRNEQF
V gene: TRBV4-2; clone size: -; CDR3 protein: ASSQGYLGQPQH
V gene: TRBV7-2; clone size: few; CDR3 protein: ASSHDSGSTDTQY
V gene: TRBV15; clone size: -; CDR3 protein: ATSRGQANYGYT
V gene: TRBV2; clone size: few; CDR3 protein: ASSEARLAGRTDTQY
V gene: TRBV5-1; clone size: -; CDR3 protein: ASSFGVSTEAF
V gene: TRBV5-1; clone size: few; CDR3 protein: ASSARRQGGTEAF
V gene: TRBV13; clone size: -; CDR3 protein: ASSAPSLQGPNTEAL
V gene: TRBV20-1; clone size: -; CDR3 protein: SARGIVGQGTNTEAF
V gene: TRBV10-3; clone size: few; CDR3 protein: AIRELAGSDTQY
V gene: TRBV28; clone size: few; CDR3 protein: ASNPGTSGSTEQF
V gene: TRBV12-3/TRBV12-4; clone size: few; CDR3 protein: ASSLQRLAGSYQETQY
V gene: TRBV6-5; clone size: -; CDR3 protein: ASARWGDSYEQY
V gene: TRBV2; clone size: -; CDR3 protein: ASTFPRLNGPYEQY
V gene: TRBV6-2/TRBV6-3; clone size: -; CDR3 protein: ATGDRVMKTQY
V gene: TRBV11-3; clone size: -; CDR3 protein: ASSFETSSVTDTQY
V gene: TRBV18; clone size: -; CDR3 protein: ASSDSRADIQY
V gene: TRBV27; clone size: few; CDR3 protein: ASSTHGTPLLRY
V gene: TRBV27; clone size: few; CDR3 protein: ASSLIAGNSGANVLT
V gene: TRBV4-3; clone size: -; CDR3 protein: ASSYGTGGVYGYT
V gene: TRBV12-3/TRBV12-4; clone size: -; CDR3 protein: ASSETYETQY
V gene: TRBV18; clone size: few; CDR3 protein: ASSPREGVAEQF
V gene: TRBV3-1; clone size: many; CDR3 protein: ASSLGLATETQY
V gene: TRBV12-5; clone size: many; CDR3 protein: ASDKVRSQPQH
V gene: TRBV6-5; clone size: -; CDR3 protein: ASSYSRDNQPQH
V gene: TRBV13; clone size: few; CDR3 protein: ASSLGRGWDNEQF
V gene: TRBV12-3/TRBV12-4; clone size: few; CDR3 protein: ASSLAGQYSPLH
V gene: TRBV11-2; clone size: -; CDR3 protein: ASSLVGVGEKLF
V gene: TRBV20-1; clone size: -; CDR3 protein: SARDYGASGANVLT
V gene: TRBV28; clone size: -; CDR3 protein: ASSVTSMNTGELF
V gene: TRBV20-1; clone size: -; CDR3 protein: SASPTRGQGTHGYT
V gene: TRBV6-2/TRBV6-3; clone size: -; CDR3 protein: ASRSHPGLKFTEAF
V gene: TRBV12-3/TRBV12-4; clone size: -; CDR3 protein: ASSLVPGVQETQY
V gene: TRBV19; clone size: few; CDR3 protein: ASSPRTGENQY
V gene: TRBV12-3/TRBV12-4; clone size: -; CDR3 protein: ASSPLAGGSADTQY
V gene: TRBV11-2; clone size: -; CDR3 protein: ASSSGLYGEKLF
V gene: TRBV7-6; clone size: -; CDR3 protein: ASSRDRDRVYEQY
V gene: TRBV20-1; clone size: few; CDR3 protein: SAKLRGARDTQY
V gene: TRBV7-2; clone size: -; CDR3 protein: ASSNQRGGELF
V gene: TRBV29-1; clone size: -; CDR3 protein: SVEESPYGYT
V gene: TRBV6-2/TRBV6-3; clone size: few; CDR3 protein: VSREGGLSLAGNQPQH
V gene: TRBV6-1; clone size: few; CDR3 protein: ASSDWRDTQY